These 15 T cell receptor beta chains share one sample of origin, sequenced in a study of blood T cell repertoires in COVID-19. Some clones are missing from TCRdb's copy, which holds only in-frame ones; the method was immunoSEQ multiplex PCR. The sample carries 120,000 or so clones, around 87% recorded once. Input material: peripheral blood. These receptors originate from a man between 50 and 59 years old with acute or convalescent COVID-19.

The chain employs TRBV6-2 or TRBV6-3 and TRBJ2-5, with D possibly being TRBD2 (5 bases). The CDR3 spans 14 residues. V was cut by 5 bases and J by 2 bases, with 12 bases left in between. CDR1 MNHEY and CDR2 SVGEGT come from the germline V gene. The CDR3 DNA is TGTGCCAGCAGTCCCGGGATTTATCAAGAGACCCAGTACTTC. This codes for CASSPGIYQETQYF.

V is TRBV27 and J is TRBJ2-1; 12 bases map to TRBD2. This CDR3 has 16 residues. Unmatched junction bases numbered 8, after V lost 1 base and J lost 10 bases. Germline CDR1 and CDR2: MNHEY and SMNVEV (reference sequence). This CDR3 reads CASSLWASGRAWEQFF. The CDR3 DNA reads as TGTGCCAGCAGTTTATGGGCTAGCGGGAGGGCATGGGAGCAGTTCTTC.

This sequence joins TRBV4-3 and TRBJ2-7, with TRBD2 matching over 7 bases. Trimming removed 1 base from V and 4 bases from J; junction bases left unmatched: 10. The germline V gene has CDR1 LGHNA and CDR2 YSLEER. The CDR3 covers 16 residues. In DNA, the CDR3 is TGCGCCAGCAGCCAAGTAGGCGGGAGTGATTTTTACGAGCAGTACTTC. This codes for CASSQVGGSDFYEQYF.

V usage is TRBV6-6 and J usage is TRBJ1-3; unclear D gene. V was cut by 6 bases and J by 0 bases, with 12 bases left in between. This CDR3 contains 15 residues. The germline V gene has CDR1 MNHNY and CDR2 SVGAGI (reference sequence). The CDR3 reads CASRPRVNSGNTIYF. CDR3 nucleotides: TGTGCCAGCAGGCCCCGGGTCAACTCTGGAAACACCATATATTTT.

The gene calls are TRBV18 and TRBJ2-5; 8 bases line up with TRBD2. Germline trimming cut 6 bases from V and 4 bases from J; bases unmatched to any gene: 10. The CDR3 has 15 residues. Germline V gene sequence: CDR1 KGHSH, CDR2 LQKENI. The CDR3 DNA reads as TGTGCCAGCTCGCAAAGAGGCGGGGGGCGAGAGACCCAGTACTTC. Amino acid sequence: CASSQRGGGRETQYF.

This rearrangement joins TRBV28 to TRBJ2-1, with a possible D match to TRBD1 (6 bases). The ends were cut back, 6 bases at V and 2 bases at J, with 14 bases in the middle. Germline CDR1 reads MDHEN; CDR2 reads SYDVKM. CDR3 size: 15 residues. The CDR3 protein is CASRSQGGTYNEQFF. The DNA for the CDR3 is TGTGCCAGCAGGAGCCAAGGGGGAACCTACAATGAGCAGTTCTTC.

The J gene is TRBJ2-3, the V gene TRBV19; 7 bases match TRBD1. The CDR3 extends over 14 amino acids. The ends lost 10 bases at V and 2 bases at J; junction bases unmatched: 9. Germline V gene sequence: CDR1 LNHDA, CDR2 SQIVND (reference sequence). The CDR3 here is CATTFQGDTDTQYF. The CDR3 bases are TGTGCCACCACGTTTCAGGGGGACACAGATACGCAGTATTTT.

This chain links TRBV7-2 with TRBJ2-2; D possibly corresponds to TRBD2 (5 bases). Per the germline V gene, CDR1 is SGHTA and CDR2 is FQGNSA. V lost 5 bases and J 6 bases, leaving 10 bases between the germline ends. The CDR3 consists of 13 residues. CDR3 region: CASSPLVSGELFF. The CDR3 DNA sequence: TGTGCCAGCAGCCCACTAGTCTCCGGGGAGCTGTTTTTT.

The chain has TRBV14 and TRBJ1-1; 7 bases align to TRBD1. Looked up from germline, CDR1 is SGHDN and CDR2 is FVKESK. J lost 5 bases, V lost 0 bases, and 18 bases had no gene match. The CDR3 is 19 amino acids. DNA for the CDR3: TGTGCCAGCAGCCAAGATTTCTCCGGGACAGTTAATAGGGGGACTGAAGCTTTCTTT. As protein: CASSQDFSGTVNRGTEAFF.

This sequence joins TRBV2 and TRBJ2-5; D is undetermined. Germline CDR1 SNHLY, CDR2 FYNNEI. The CDR3 runs 11 residues. The V and J ends lost 4 bases and 4 bases respectively, with 4 bases between them. The CDR3 DNA reads as TGTGCCAGCAGTGCTCTAGAGACCCAGTACTTC. Protein sequence: CASSALETQYF.

This chain uses TRBV19 with TRBJ1-5; no clear D. Germline V gene lookup returns CDR1 LNHDA and CDR2 SQIVND (reference sequence). Trimming removed 3 bases at V and 2 bases at J, with 20 bases between. The CDR3 has 18 amino acids. The CDR3 nucleotides read TGTGCCAGTAGTATTCCCCCCTTTTCAGTCCAGGGCAATCAGCCCCAGCATTTT. It yields the protein CASSIPPFSVQGNQPQHF.

The rearrangement links TRBV19 to TRBJ2-5; TRBD2 is a possible D gene (5 bases). This CDR3 contains 13 residues. Germline lookup yields CDR1 LNHDA and CDR2 SQIVND (reference sequence). V lost 8 bases, J lost 3 bases, and 13 bases lay in between. CDR3 protein: CASHTPGKETQYF. CDR3 in DNA: TGTGCCAGTCATACTCCGGGGAAAGAGACCCAGTACTTC.

The chain couples TRBV4-1 to TRBJ2-4; 9 nucleotides line up with TRBD2. V shed 1 base, J shed 5 bases, and the junction held 3 bases outside the gene matches. Germline CDR1 is MGHRA and CDR2 is YSYEKL. The CDR3 length is 15 residues. The CDR3 region has the DNA TGCGCCAGCAGCCAAGTGGCGGGAGGGCAAAACATTCAGTACTTC. As protein: CASSQVAGGQNIQYF.

The V gene is TRBV19, the J gene TRBJ2-7; tentatively, D is TRBD2 (6 bases). CDR3 length: 14 residues. From germline, CDR1 is LNHDA and CDR2 SQIVND (reference sequence). V lost 3 bases to trimming and J lost 3 bases, with 12 bases between them. This CDR3 is CASSIGGRVYEQYF. The CDR3 nucleotides are TGTGCCAGTAGTATTGGAGGGAGAGTCTACGAGCAGTACTTC.

The J gene is TRBJ1-1, the V gene TRBV7-2; D might be TRBD1 (6 bases). CDR1 and CDR2 from the germline V gene are SGHTA and FQGNSA. The CDR3 totals 14 residues. Trimming took off 5 bases at V and 10 bases at J, with 20 bases between the two ends. CDR3 residues: CASSPYLGQTRAFF. The CDR3, as DNA: TGTGCCAGCAGCCCCTACCTCGGACAGACGCGAGCTTTCTTT.